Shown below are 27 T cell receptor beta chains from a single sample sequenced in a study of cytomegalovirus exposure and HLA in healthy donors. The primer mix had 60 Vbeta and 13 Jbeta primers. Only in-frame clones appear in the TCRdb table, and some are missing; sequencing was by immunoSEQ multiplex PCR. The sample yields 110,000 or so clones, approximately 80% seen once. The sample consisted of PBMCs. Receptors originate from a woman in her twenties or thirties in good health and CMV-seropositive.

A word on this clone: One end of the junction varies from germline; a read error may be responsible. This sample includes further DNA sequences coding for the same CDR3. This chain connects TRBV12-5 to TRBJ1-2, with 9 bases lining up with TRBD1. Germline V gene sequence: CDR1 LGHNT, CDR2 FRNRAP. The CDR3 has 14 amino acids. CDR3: CASGLVQGAGGYTF. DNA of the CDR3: TGCGCTAGTGGTTTGGTACAGGGGGCGGGAGGCTACACCTTC.

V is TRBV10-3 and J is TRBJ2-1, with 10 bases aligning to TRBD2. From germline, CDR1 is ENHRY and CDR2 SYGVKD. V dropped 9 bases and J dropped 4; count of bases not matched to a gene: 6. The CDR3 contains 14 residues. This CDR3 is CAILAGTKYNEQFF. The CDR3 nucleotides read TGTGCCATACTAGCGGGGACGAAATACAATGAGCAGTTCTTC.

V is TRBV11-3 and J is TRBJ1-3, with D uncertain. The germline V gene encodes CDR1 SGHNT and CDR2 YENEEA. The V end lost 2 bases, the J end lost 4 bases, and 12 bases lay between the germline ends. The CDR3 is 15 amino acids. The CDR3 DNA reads TGTGCCAGCAGCTTATCATTAATCGGGGGAAACACCATATATTTT. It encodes CASSLSLIGGNTIYF. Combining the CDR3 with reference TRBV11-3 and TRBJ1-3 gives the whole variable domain EAGVVQSPRYKIIEKKQPVAFWCNPISGHNTLYWYLQNLGQGPELLIRYENEEAVDDSQLPKDRFSAERLKGVDSTLKIQPAELGDSAVYLCASSLSLIGGNTIYFGEGSWLTVV.

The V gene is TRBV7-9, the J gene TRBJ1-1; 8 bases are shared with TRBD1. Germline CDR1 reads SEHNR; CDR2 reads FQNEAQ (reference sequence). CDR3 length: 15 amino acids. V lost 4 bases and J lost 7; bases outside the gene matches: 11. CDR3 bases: TGTGCCAGCAGCTACGGACAGGGACCCATGGATGAAGCTTTCTTT. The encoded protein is CASSYGQGPMDEAFF.

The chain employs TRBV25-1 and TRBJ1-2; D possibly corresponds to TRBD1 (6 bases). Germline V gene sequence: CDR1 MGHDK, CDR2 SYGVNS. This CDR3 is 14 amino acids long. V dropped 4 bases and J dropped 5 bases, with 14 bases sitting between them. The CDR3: CASSGSQGWYGYTF. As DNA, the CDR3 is TGTGCCAGCAGTGGCTCACAGGGATGGTATGGCTACACCTTC.

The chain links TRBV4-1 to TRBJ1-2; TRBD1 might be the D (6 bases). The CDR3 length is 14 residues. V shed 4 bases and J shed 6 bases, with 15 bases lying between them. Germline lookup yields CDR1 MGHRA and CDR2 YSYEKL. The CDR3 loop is CASSLTRGNDGYTF. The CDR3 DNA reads TGCGCCAGCAGCCTTACCAGGGGAAACGATGGCTACACCTTC.

CDR3 protein: CASSYSQGSYNSPLHF. DNA of the CDR3: TGTGCCAGCAGTTACTCCCAGGGATCCTATAATTCACCCCTCCACTTT. The gene calls are TRBV6-5 and TRBJ1-6; D perhaps matches TRBD1 (5 bases). The V and J ends lost 0 bases and 1 base respectively, with 7 bases between them. CDR3 length: 16 amino acids. Germline assignment: CDR1 MNHEY and CDR2 SVGAGI.

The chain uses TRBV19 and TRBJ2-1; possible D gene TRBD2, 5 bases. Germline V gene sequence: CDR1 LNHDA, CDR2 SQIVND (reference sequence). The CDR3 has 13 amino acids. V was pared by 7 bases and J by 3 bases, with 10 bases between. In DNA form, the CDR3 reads TGTGCCAGTACCCGGGATCACTACAATGAGCAGTTCTTC. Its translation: CASTRDHYNEQFF. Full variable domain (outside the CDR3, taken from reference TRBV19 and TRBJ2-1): DGGITQSPKYLFRKEGQNVTLSCEQNLNHDAMYWYRQDPGQGLRLIYYSQIVNDFQKGDIAEGYSVSREKKESFPLTVTSAQKNPTAFYLCASTRDHYNEQFFGPGTRLTVL.

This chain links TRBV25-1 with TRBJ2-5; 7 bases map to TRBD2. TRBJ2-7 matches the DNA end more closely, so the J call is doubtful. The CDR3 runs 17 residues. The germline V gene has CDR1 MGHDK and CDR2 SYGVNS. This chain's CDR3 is CAKYRSSSGTGGDEQYF. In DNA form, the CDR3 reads TGTGCCAAGTACCGCAGCTCCTCCGGGACGGGAGGAGACGAGCAGTACTTC.

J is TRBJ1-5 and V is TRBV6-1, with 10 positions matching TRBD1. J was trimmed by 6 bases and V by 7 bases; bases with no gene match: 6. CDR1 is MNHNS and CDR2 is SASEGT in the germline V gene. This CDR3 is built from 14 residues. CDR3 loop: CASILDRGRQPQHF. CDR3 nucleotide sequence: TGTGCCAGCATTCTAGACAGGGGGCGTCAGCCCCAGCATTTT.

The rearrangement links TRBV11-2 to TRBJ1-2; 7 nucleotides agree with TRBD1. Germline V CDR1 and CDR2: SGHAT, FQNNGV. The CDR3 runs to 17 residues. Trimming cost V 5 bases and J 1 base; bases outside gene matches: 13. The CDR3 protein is CASSPDRESTLNYGYTF. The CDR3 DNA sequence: TGTGCCAGCAGCCCCGACAGGGAAAGCACCCTTAACTATGGCTACACCTTC. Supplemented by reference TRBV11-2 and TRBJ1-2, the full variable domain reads EAGVAQSPRYKIIEKRQSVAFWCNPISGHATLYWYQQILGQGPKLLIQFQNNGVVDDSQLPKDRFSAERLKGVDSTLKIQPAKLEDSAVYLCASSPDRESTLNYGYTFGSGTRLTVV.

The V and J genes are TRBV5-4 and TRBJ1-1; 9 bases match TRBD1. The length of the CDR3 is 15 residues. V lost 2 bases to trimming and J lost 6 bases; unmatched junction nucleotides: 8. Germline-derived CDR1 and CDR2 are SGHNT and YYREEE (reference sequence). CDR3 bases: TGTGCCAGCAGCTTAACAGGGGGCTTCGTCTCTGAAGCTTTCTTT. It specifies CASSLTGGFVSEAFF.

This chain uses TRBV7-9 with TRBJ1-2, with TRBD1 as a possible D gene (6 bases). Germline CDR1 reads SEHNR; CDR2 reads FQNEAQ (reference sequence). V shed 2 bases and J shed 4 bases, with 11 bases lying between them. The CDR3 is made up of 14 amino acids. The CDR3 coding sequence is TGTGCCAGCAGCTTACCCACAGGGACCTATGGCTACACCTTC. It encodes CASSLPTGTYGYTF. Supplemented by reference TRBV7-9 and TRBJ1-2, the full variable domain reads DTGVSQNPRHKITKRGQNVTFRCDPISEHNRLYWYRQTLGQGPEFLTYFQNEAQLEKSRLLSDRFSAERPKGSFSTLEIQRTEQGDSAMYLCASSLPTGTYGYTFGSGTRLTVV.

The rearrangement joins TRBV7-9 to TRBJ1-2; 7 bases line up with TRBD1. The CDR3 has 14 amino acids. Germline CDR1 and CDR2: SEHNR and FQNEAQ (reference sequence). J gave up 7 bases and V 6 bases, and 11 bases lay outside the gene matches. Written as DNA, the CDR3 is TGTGCCAGCAGTCCGACAGGGACGACGGGTGGCTACACCTTC. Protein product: CASSPTGTTGGYTF.

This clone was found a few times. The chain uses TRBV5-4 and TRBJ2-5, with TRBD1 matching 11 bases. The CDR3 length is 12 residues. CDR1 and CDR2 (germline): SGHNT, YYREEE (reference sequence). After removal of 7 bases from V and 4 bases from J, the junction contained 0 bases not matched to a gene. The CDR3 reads CASGQGAETQYF. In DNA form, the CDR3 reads TGTGCCAGCGGACAGGGGGCAGAGACCCAGTACTTC.

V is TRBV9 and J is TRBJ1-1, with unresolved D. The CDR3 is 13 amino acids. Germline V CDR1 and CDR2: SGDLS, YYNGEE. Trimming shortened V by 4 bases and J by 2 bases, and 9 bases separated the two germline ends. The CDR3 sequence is CASSRELNTEAFF. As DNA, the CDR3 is TGTGCCAGCAGCCGAGAACTTAACACTGAAGCTTTCTTT.

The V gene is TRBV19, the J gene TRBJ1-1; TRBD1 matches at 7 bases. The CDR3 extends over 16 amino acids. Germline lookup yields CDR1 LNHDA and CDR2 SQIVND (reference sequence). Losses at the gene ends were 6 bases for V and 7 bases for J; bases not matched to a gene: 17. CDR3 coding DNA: TGTGCCAGTAGGCACAGGAGACAGGGAATCTTTGGTGAAGCTTTCTTT. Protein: CASRHRRQGIFGEAFF.

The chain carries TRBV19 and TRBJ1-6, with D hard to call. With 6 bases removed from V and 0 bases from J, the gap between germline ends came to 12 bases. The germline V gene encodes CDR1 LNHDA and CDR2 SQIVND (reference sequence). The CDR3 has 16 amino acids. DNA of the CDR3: TGTGCCAGTAGGCCCCGACTAAGCTCCTATAATTCACCCCTCCACTTT. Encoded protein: CASRPRLSSYNSPLHF.

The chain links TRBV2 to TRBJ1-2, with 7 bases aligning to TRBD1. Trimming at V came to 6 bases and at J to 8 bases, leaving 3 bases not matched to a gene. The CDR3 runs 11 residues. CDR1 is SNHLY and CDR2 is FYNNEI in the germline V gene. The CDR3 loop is CASSRGEGYTF. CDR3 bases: TGTGCCAGCAGCAGGGGGGAGGGCTACACCTTC.

CDR3 protein: CASSVRGHTTF. CDR3 sequence (DNA): TGTGCCAGCAGCGTAAGAGGTCACACCACCTTC. J is TRBJ1-2 and V is TRBV9; D uncertain. Germline CDR1 reads SGDLS; CDR2 reads YYNGEE. This CDR3 comprises 11 residues. V lost 1 base and J lost 13, with 11 bases in between.

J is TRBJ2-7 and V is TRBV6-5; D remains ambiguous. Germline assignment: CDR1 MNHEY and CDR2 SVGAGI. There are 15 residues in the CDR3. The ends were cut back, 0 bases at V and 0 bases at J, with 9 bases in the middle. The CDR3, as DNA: TGTGCCAGCAGTTACTCAAGAGAGAACTCCTACGAGCAGTACTTC. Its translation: CASSYSRENSYEQYF.

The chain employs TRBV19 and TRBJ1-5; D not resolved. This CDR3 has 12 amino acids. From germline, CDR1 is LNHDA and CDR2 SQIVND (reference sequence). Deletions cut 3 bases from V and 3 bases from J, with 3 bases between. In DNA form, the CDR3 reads TGTGCCAGTAGTATTATCAATCAGCCCCAGCATTTT. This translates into CASSIINQPQHF.

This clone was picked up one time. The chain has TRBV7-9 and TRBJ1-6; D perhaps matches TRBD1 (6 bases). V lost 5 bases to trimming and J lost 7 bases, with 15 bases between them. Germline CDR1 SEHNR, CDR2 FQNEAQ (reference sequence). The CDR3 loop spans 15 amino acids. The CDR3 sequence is CASSPGTLSNSPLHF. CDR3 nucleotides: TGTGCCAGCAGCCCCGGGACATTATCCAATTCACCCCTCCACTTT.

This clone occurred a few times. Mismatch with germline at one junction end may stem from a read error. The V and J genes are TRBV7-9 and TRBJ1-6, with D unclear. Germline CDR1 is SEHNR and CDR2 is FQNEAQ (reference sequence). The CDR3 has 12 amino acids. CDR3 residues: CASRRGNSPLPF. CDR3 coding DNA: TGTGCCAGCAGACGGGGTAACTCACCCCTCCCCTTT.

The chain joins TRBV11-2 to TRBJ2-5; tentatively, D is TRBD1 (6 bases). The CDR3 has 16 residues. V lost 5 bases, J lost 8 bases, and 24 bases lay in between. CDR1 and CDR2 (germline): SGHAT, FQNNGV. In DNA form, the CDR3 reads TGTGCCAGCAGCCCGGGATCTTCAGGGGTCCGGTTTACCCAGTACTTC. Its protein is CASSPGSSGVRFTQYF.

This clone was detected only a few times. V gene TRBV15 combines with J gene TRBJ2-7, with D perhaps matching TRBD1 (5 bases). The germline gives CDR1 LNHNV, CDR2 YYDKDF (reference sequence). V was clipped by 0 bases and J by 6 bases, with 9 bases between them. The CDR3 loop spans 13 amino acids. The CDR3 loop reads CATSRDQGFEQYF. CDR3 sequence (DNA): TGTGCCACCAGCAGAGATCAGGGTTTCGAGCAGTACTTC.

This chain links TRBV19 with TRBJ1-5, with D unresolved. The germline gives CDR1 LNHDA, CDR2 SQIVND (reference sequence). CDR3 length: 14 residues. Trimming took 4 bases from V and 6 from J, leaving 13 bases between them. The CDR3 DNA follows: TGTGCCAGTAGTAAGTTCGGTGGGCGTCAGCCCCAGCATTTT. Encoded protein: CASSKFGGRQPQHF.